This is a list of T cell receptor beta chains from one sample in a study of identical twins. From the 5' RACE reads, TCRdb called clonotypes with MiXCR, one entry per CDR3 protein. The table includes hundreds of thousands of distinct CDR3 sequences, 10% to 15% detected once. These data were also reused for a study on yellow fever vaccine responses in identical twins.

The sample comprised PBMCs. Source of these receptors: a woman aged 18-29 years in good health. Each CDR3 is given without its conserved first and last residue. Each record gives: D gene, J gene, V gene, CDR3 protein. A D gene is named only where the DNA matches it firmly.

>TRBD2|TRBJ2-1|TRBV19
ASIPSGSSYNEQF
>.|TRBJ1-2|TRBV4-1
ASSQDSNGFNGYT
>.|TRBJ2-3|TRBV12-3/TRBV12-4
ASSLVPAGNTDTQY
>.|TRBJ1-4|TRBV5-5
ASSIGAGRLFNEKLF
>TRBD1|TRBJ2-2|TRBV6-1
ATRQGAGTGELF
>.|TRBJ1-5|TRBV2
ASSVQGFNQPQH
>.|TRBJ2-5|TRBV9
ASSVAGTEKETQY
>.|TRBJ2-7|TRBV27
ASSLLRQGGYEQY
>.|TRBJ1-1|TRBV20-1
SALGLYTEAF
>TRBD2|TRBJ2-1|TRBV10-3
AISEFSGRAYTYNEQF
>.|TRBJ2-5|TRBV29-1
SILPQGETQY